The clone carrying this T cell receptor (beta chain) was found once. No antigen is known for it. This specimen comes from a study of T cell clones after liver transplantation. Study as a whole: Liver transplant recipients had immunosuppression withdrawal attempted within 2 years. As an antigen-independent comparator, third-party-reactive TCRbeta sequences came from pre-transplant mixed lymphocyte reactions.

The protocol was immunoSEQ multiplex PCR, while the TCRdb copy is restricted to in-frame clones and leaves out a portion. The sample holds some 40,000 clones, about 86% seen once. Points from the study as a whole: Circulating graft-donor-reactive CD4 TCRbeta sequences fell significantly post-transplant in 5 of 8 subjects. These preliminary findings come from unstandardized post-transplant sampling times.

This sequence originates from a human patient who received a liver transplant. Some T cells here may be from the graft donor. The sequencing here drew on CD4+ T cells from blood, taken 24 months after liver transplant.

CDR3 nucleotide sequence: TGTGCCAGCAGCGTTACTGAAACCTACGAGCAGTACTTC. It yields the protein CASSVTETYEQYF. The V gene is TRBV27, the J gene TRBJ2-7; D unclear. The ends were cut back, 6 bases at V and 2 bases at J, with 11 bases in the middle. The CDR3 sequence is 13 residues long. The germline V gene encodes CDR1 MNHEY and CDR2 SMNVEV (reference sequence).